Following are 19 T cell receptor beta chains from one sample sequenced in a study of OX40 agonist ivuxolimab in advanced cancers. The assay was immunoSEQ multiplex PCR, and TCRdb's table has in-frame clones only and misses some. Among more than 45,000 clones listed, 85% to 95% were seen once. Sample: CD4+ or CD8+ T cells sorted from blood, taken in a trial of the OX40 agonist ivuxolimab. Every receptor here comes from an adult with an advanced solid tumor such as melanoma, head and neck, liver or kidney cancer.

This clone showed up just once. The J gene is TRBJ2-3, the V gene TRBV6-6; D gene ambiguous. The germline V gene has CDR1 MNHNY and CDR2 SVGAGI (reference sequence). This CDR3 region has 14 residues. Trimming shortened V by 3 bases and J by 4 bases, and 11 bases separated the two germline ends. The CDR3 DNA reads as TGTGCCAGCAGTTATAACCAAGACGCAGATACGCAGTATTTT. It encodes CASSYNQDADTQYF.

The chain couples TRBV27 to TRBJ2-1; 13 bases line up with TRBD2. The CDR3 is made up of 17 amino acids. V trimming: 5 bases; J trimming: 4 bases; junction bases outside the gene matches: 8. CDR1 and CDR2 from the germline V gene are MNHEY and SMNVEV (reference sequence). The CDR3 sequence: CASSILTLAGGYNEQFF. DNA for the CDR3: TGTGCCAGCAGTATCTTAACACTAGCGGGGGGGTACAATGAGCAGTTCTTC.

The V and J genes are TRBV5-1 and TRBJ2-7, with a possible D match to TRBD2 (6 bases). V was cut by 5 bases and J by 3 bases, with 15 bases left in between. The CDR3 is 14 residues long. CDR1 and CDR2 (germline): SGHRS, YFSETQ. CDR3 coding DNA: TGCGCCAGCAGGGTGCAGGAGGGCTACTACGAGCAGTACTTC. This encodes CASRVQEGYYEQYF.

The chain has TRBV27 and TRBJ2-7; 11 nucleotides line up with TRBD1. The germline V gene encodes CDR1 MNHEY and CDR2 SMNVEV (reference sequence). Trimming at V came to 4 bases and at J to 4 bases, leaving 9 bases not matched to a gene. The CDR3 has 16 amino acids. In nucleotides, the CDR3 is TGTGCCAGCAGTTCAAACCGGGACAGGGGGGTATACGAGCAGTACTTC. Translating gives CASSSNRDRGVYEQYF.

The chain recombines TRBV29-1 with TRBJ1-3; D remains ambiguous. The CDR3 has 12 residues. Looked up from germline, CDR1 is SQVTM and CDR2 is ANQGSEA. The ends were cut back, 4 bases at V and 0 bases at J, with 4 bases in the middle. The CDR3 loop reads CSVVDSGNTIYF. The CDR3 nucleotides are TGCAGCGTTGTGGACTCTGGAAACACCATATATTTT.

The CDR3 nucleotides are TGTGCCAGCAGCCCGACTAGATCTAGCACAGATACGCAGTATTTT. This gives the protein CASSPTRSSTDTQYF. The chain joins TRBV7-2 to TRBJ2-3, with D tentatively TRBD2 (6 bases). CDR3 length: 15 residues. V was pared by 5 bases and J by 0 bases, with 12 bases between. The germline gives CDR1 SGHTA, CDR2 FQGNSA.

The genes are TRBV11-2 and TRBJ2-5; the match to TRBD2 covers 11 bases. Trimming took 1 base from V and 1 from J; bases not matched to a gene: 2. The CDR3 spans 16 residues. The germline V gene has CDR1 SGHAT and CDR2 FQNNGV. The CDR3 nucleotides read TGTGCCAGCAGCTTAGGGGGACTAGCGGTCCAAGAGACCCAGTACTTC. Translating it yields CASSLGGLAVQETQYF.

The gene calls are TRBV27 and TRBJ2-1, with D unresolved. The CDR3 is made up of 13 amino acids. The V gene lost 6 bases and the J gene lost 0 bases, with 6 bases spanning the gap. Germline V gene sequence: CDR1 MNHEY, CDR2 SMNVEV (reference sequence). The CDR3 is CASSPLSYNEQFF. Written as DNA, the CDR3 is TGTGCCAGCAGCCCCCTCTCCTACAATGAGCAGTTCTTC.

The chain employs TRBV6-1 and TRBJ1-1; no clear D. The CDR3 spans 14 residues. Trimming shortened V by 7 bases and J by 2 bases, and 14 bases separated the two germline ends. From germline, CDR1 is MNHNS and CDR2 SASEGT. The CDR3 sequence: CASNLDGANTEAFF. In DNA, the CDR3 is TGTGCCAGCAACCTGGACGGAGCAAACACTGAAGCTTTCTTT.

The rearrangement joins TRBV28 to TRBJ2-1, with D possibly being TRBD2 (5 bases). Germline V gene lookup returns CDR1 MDHEN and CDR2 SYDVKM. V was clipped by 6 bases and J by 6 bases, with 15 bases between them. This CDR3 region has 14 residues. CDR3 sequence (DNA): TGTGCCAGCAGCACACCCCGGAGGTTCAATGAGCAGTTCTTC. Translated: CASSTPRRFNEQFF.

This chain connects TRBV27 to TRBJ2-7; possibly TRBD2 for D (6 bases). Germline-derived CDR1 and CDR2 are MNHEY and SMNVEV (reference sequence). This CDR3 comprises 12 residues. Trimming left V 9 bases short and J 3 bases short, with 12 bases between. The CDR3 nucleotides read TGTGCCAGTGGAGGGGCTAGCTACGAGCAGTACTTC. Translated: CASGGASYEQYF.

The V call is TRBV27, the J call TRBJ2-7; 9 positions match TRBD1. Trimming took 3 bases from V and 5 from J; bases not matched to a gene: 5. CDR1 and CDR2 (germline): MNHEY, SMNVEV (reference sequence). This CDR3 is 14 amino acids long. The CDR3 spells CASSLNRGPNEQYF. CDR3 nucleotide sequence: TGTGCCAGCAGTTTGAACAGGGGGCCCAACGAGCAGTACTTC.

Only one count was recorded for this clone. V usage is TRBV19 and J usage is TRBJ2-1, with 13 nucleotides matching TRBD2. In germline, CDR1 is LNHDA, CDR2 SQIVND (reference sequence). V shed 3 bases, J shed 6 bases, and the junction held 2 bases outside the gene matches. The CDR3 covers 15 residues. The CDR3 reads CASSITSGRANEQFF. Written as DNA, the CDR3 is TGTGCCAGTAGTATCACTAGCGGGAGGGCCAATGAGCAGTTCTTC.

This sequence joins TRBV19 and TRBJ2-1, with 7 nucleotides matching TRBD1. The CDR3 is 15 amino acids. The ends lost 8 bases at V and 3 bases at J; junction bases unmatched: 10. Germline V gene data show CDR1 as LNHDA and CDR2 as SQIVND (reference sequence). The CDR3 DNA sequence: TGTGCCAGTGACTTTGGGCAGGGGGTCTACAATGAGCAGTTCTTC. Its translation: CASDFGQGVYNEQFF.

V and J are TRBV27 and TRBJ2-7; no clear D. The germline V gene encodes CDR1 MNHEY and CDR2 SMNVEV (reference sequence). Trimming took 2 bases from V and 1 from J, leaving 6 bases between them. The CDR3 is 13 residues long. The CDR3 loop reads CASSLRRSYEQYF. In nucleotides, the CDR3 is TGTGCCAGCAGTTTACGTAGATCCTACGAGCAGTACTTC.

The V gene is TRBV7-2, the J gene TRBJ2-1, with 15 bases identical to TRBD2. Germline CDR1 SGHTA, CDR2 FQGNSA. This CDR3 is built from 15 residues. V shed 5 bases, J shed 9 bases, and the junction held 5 bases outside the gene matches. CDR3 region: CASSPGTSGRSEQFF. Here the CDR3 DNA reads TGTGCCAGCAGCCCAGGGACTAGCGGGAGGAGTGAGCAGTTCTTC. Filled out from reference TRBV7-2 and TRBJ2-1, the complete variable domain reads GAGVSQSPSNKVTEKGKDVELRCDPISGHTALYWYRQSLGQGLEFLIYFQGNSAPDKSGLPSDRFSAERTGGSVSTLTIQRTQQEDSAVYLCASSPGTSGRSEQFFGPGTRLTVL.

V gene TRBV11-2 combines with J gene TRBJ2-7; D remains ambiguous. Germline V gene lookup returns CDR1 SGHAT and CDR2 FQNNGV. The V end was cut by 1 base, the J end by 7 bases, with 8 bases between. The CDR3 has 12 amino acids. CDR3 in amino acids: CASSLVVPEQYF. The CDR3 DNA reads as TGTGCCAGCAGCTTAGTCGTCCCTGAGCAGTACTTC.

V gene TRBV7-9 combines with J gene TRBJ2-1, with a weak D call TRBD2 (6 bases). The CDR3 is made up of 16 amino acids. Germline V CDR1 and CDR2: SEHNR, FQNEAQ (reference sequence). Trimming cost V 1 base and J 2 bases, with 12 bases left between them. CDR3 amino acids: CASSLVPGVAYNEQFF. The CDR3 nucleotides are TGTGCCAGCAGCTTAGTTCCGGGGGTCGCCTACAATGAGCAGTTCTTC.

Regarding this clone: A junction boundary mismatches the germline segment, possibly from a read error. The genes are TRBV27 and TRBJ1-1; D is perhaps TRBD1 (5 bases). In germline, CDR1 is MNHEY, CDR2 SMNVEV (reference sequence). The CDR3 is 13 residues long. The CDR3 coding sequence is TGTGCCAGCAGTGGGGCCCGGAACGCTGAAGCTTTCTTT. This codes for CASSGARNAEAFF.